These T cell receptor beta chains were read from a single sample in a study of blood T cell repertoires in COVID-19. Generated by immunoSEQ multiplex PCR, the TCRdb table keeps only in-frame clones and is missing some. The data show roughly 170,000 clones, roughly 85% seen once. Sequenced: PBMCs or T cells enriched from blood (not recorded which). These receptors all come from a man between 60 and 70 years old who had recovered from COVID-19. Each CDR3 is given with its conserved first and last residue. The D gene is left open where the match is weak.

v_gene	d_gene	j_gene	CDR3aa
TRBV19	TRBD2	TRBJ2-1	CASSMGLASNEQFF
TRBV5-8	TRBD1	TRBJ1-2	CASSLERTGTYGYTF
TRBV5-4	NA	TRBJ2-7	CASSLKGVDEQYF
TRBV18	TRBD1	TRBJ1-4	CASSPEFGTGREKLFF
TRBV7-2	TRBD2	TRBJ2-5	CASSYSGGVETQYF
TRBV4-2	TRBD1	TRBJ1-1	CASSQVDRENTEAFF
TRBV6-2/TRBV6-3	TRBD1	TRBJ2-7	CASSHRDRGRGQYF
TRBV11-1	TRBD2	TRBJ2-2	CASSRTTSGDTGELFF
TRBV5-1	TRBD1	TRBJ1-6	CASSQTGDGSPLHF
TRBV7-9	NA	TRBJ1-4	CASSPRAGLAGNEKLFF
TRBV9	TRBD1	TRBJ1-2	CASSTEDRVNYGYTF
TRBV30	TRBD1	TRBJ2-7	CAWSEGGAGQQQYF
TRBV5-5	TRBD1	TRBJ2-2	CASSTPPYGQGAGGELFF
TRBV6-5	TRBD1	TRBJ1-2	CASSLSGTDNGYTF
TRBV6-1	NA	TRBJ1-1	CASSEAFHTEAFF
TRBV5-1	NA	TRBJ2-5	CASSLGRRLGEETQYF
TRBV2	NA	TRBJ2-1	CASMLTGNNEQFF
TRBV19	NA	TRBJ1-5	CASSKEKGAGSNQPQHF
TRBV6-1	TRBD1	TRBJ1-4	CASSEPRTGNNEKLFF
TRBV5-1	NA	TRBJ1-1	CASSLGFEGGTEAFF
TRBV5-5	NA	TRBJ2-3	CASSVDSATDTQYF
TRBV9	TRBD1	TRBJ2-7	CASSVGGTGLLEQYF
TRBV11-1	NA	TRBJ1-2	CASSPRTAVLGGYTF
TRBV7-4	TRBD1	TRBJ1-1	CASSFGTGVVDTEAFF
TRBV3-1/TRBV3-2	TRBD1	TRBJ1-6	CASSPRTGDSPLHF
TRBV11-1	NA	TRBJ2-7	CASSSNPTSEQYF
TRBV29-1	TRBD1	TRBJ2-2	CSVVGTGGVRTGELFF
TRBV5-6	TRBD1	TRBJ1-6	CASSSPARQGIISPLHF
TRBV7-3	NA	TRBJ1-3	CASSLNLGAGNTIYF
TRBV7-3	NA	TRBJ2-1	CASSLTGASYNEQFF
TRBV7-8	NA	TRBJ1-5	CASSLLPGDSNQPQHF
TRBV19	NA	TRBJ2-4	CASSIGREGKNIQYF
TRBV28	NA	TRBJ1-5	CASSLPGTSNQPQHF
TRBV18	TRBD2	TRBJ2-1	CASSLIGTSGGFSYNEQFF
TRBV12-5	TRBD1	TRBJ2-5	CASGPDRAETQYF
TRBV12-3/TRBV12-4	NA	TRBJ1-1	CASNKNTEAFF
TRBV11-3	TRBD2	TRBJ2-7	CASSSGGYEQYF
TRBV3-1/TRBV3-2	NA	TRBJ1-4	CASNRAHNEKLFF
TRBV5-1	NA	TRBJ1-2	CASSLGQRSGGYTF
TRBV5-1	TRBD1	TRBJ2-1	CASSLGTGGYNEQFF
TRBV18	TRBD1	TRBJ2-7	CASSPQTGDEQYF
TRBV24-1	TRBD1	TRBJ1-2	CATSPDRVGGYTF
TRBV9	TRBD1	TRBJ1-2	CARFSGGDRIINHYGYTF
TRBV5-6	TRBD1	TRBJ1-2	CASSSTGSGYGYTF
TRBV7-2	NA	TRBJ2-2	CASSLMGQPNTGELFF
TRBV7-3	TRBD1	TRBJ1-6	CASSLEADRDSPLHF
TRBV5-5	NA	TRBJ1-2	CASSLGFQGANYGYTF